This entry is about one T cell receptor (beta chain). This sample was included in a study of shared clonotypes between healthy human individuals. CDR1 is SNHLY, CDR2 FYNNEI, per germline. V lost 8 bases and J 2 bases, leaving 27 bases between the germline ends. The CDR3 spans 18 residues. The repertoire was sequenced with immunoSEQ multiplex PCR; TCRdb's copy has only in-frame clones and lacks some. This table has roughly 1,600,000 clones, approximately 98.5% appearing once. The chain joins TRBV2 to TRBJ2-5; D is perhaps TRBD2 (6 bases). The sequence was obtained from a man in his thirties or forties in good health. Sequencing was done on a sample of naive CD4+ T cells sorted from blood. The subset denotes: CD45RA+ positively selected. CDR3 in DNA: TGTGCCAGCGTCGGTGGTCGTCGGCGTGGAGGGGCACAAGAGACCCAGTACTTC. It specifies CASVGGRRRGGAQETQYF.